The 30 T cell receptor beta chains below all came from one sample that was sequenced in a study of T cells expressing NK-cell markers. TCRdb re-analyzed the 5' RACE reads; it lists each CDR3 protein once, without DNA. This repertoire comprises around 550,000 distinct CDR3 sequences; its ten largest clones make up approximately 3.6%. Sequenced sample: blood T cells: a sorted CD56 or NKG2C T cell subset, CD4+ or CD8+ T cells, or bulk PBMC T cells (not recorded which). The source of these receptors is a man aged 18 to 35 in good health.

V and J are TRBV23-1 and TRBJ2-2. TRBV23-1 carries the ORF label, with uncertain function. The CDR3 length is 17 residues. This CDR3 reads CASSQSNGTLATGELFF.

The chain has TRBV7-8 and TRBJ2-2; the D gene TCRdb calls, TRBD1, cannot be checked with no DNA. The V gene's germline CDR1 is SGHVS and CDR2 FQNEAQ. This CDR3 is 16 amino acids long. The CDR3 protein is CASSSLRGQDTGELFF. Using reference TRBV7-8 and TRBJ2-2 for the parts outside the CDR3, the full variable domain is GAGVSQSPRYKVAKRGQDVALRCDPISGHVSLFWYQQALGQGPEFLTYFQNEAQLDKSGLPSDRFFAERPEGSVSTLKIQRTQQEDSAVYLCASSSLRGQDTGELFFGEGSRLTVL.

The gene calls are TRBV29-1 and TRBJ2-7; TCRdb gives TRBD1 as the D gene, but with no DNA this cannot be confirmed. CDR3 length: 15 amino acids. Germline V CDR1 and CDR2: SQVTM, ANQGSEA. CDR3 sequence reads: CSANWPGQASYEQYF.

The gene calls are TRBV12-3 or TRBV12-4 and TRBJ1-4; the TCRdb call, TRBD1, lacks DNA for checking. This CDR3 comprises 15 residues. The CDR3: CASSLDRGLREKLFF.

The V and J genes are TRBV27 and TRBJ2-2. The CDR3 is made up of 14 amino acids. The germline CDR1 and CDR2 sequences are MNHEY and SMNVEV (reference sequence). The CDR3 reads CASRADWNTGELFF.

The chain employs TRBV10-3 and TRBJ1-5; no DNA is available, so the TRBD1 call from TCRdb remains unchecked. The CDR3 length is 15 residues. Germline V gene sequence: CDR1 ENHRY, CDR2 SYGVKD. CDR3 sequence reads: CAISEEGGSNQPQHF.

V and J are TRBV29-1 and TRBJ1-6; the TCRdb D gene call, TRBD1, has no DNA to confirm it. This CDR3 is built from 13 residues. Germline CDR1 is SQVTM and CDR2 is ANQGSEA. This chain's CDR3 is CSVGKAGGSPLHF.

The chain links TRBV20-1 to TRBJ2-4; absent DNA, TCRdb's TRBD1 call cannot be checked. This CDR3 has 15 residues. Germline V gives CDR1 DFQATT, CDR2 SNEGSKA (reference sequence). This chain's CDR3 is CSARYRGMAKNIQYF.

Here the CDR3 reads CASSLSTYYGYTF. V and J are TRBV5-1 and TRBJ1-2. CDR3 size: 13 residues. The germline V gene has CDR1 SGHRS and CDR2 YFSETQ.

The chain uses TRBV27 and TRBJ2-1. The CDR3 sequence is 12 residues long. Germline V gene data show CDR1 as MNHEY and CDR2 as SMNVEV (reference sequence). CDR3 loop: CASGNYNNEQFF.

The genes are TRBV3-1 and TRBJ2-1; TCRdb lists TRBD2, though no DNA is available to test this call. CDR1 and CDR2 from the germline V gene are LGHDT and YNNKEL (reference sequence). The CDR3 spans 15 residues. CDR3 region: CASSQTNGLADEQFF.

The chain recombines TRBV6-5 with TRBJ2-7; TCRdb selects TRBD1, and the lack of DNA leaves this call unchecked. CDR1 is MNHEY and CDR2 is SVGAGI in the germline V gene. The CDR3 covers 15 residues. The CDR3 sequence: CASSYSSGAFGEQYF.

This sequence joins TRBV3-1 and TRBJ2-1; TCRdb reports TRBD2, a call that lacks DNA to check it against. The CDR3 is 15 amino acids. CDR1 and CDR2 from the germline V gene are LGHDT and YNNKEL (reference sequence). CDR3 residues: CASSQEVTTSDEQFF.

The chain couples TRBV20-1 to TRBJ2-1; TCRdb proposes TRBD2, but this gene call is untestable without DNA. The CDR3 length is 15 residues. Germline-derived CDR1 and CDR2 are DFQATT and SNEGSKA (reference sequence). CDR3 sequence: CSARGLAGGNNEQFF.

This CDR3 reads CASSIEGGTQYF. This chain connects TRBV7-9 to TRBJ2-5. Germline CDR1 reads SEHNR; CDR2 reads FQNEAQ (reference sequence). CDR3 length equals 12 residues.

The chain couples TRBV20-1 to TRBJ2-3; no DNA is available, so the TRBD1 call from TCRdb remains unchecked. This CDR3 has 13 residues. The germline V gene encodes CDR1 DFQATT and CDR2 SNEGSKA (reference sequence). The chain's CDR3 is CSALQGPTDTQYF.

The V gene is TRBV7-8, the J gene TRBJ1-1. This CDR3 spans 15 amino acids. Germline V gives CDR1 SGHVS, CDR2 FQNEAQ. CDR3 in amino acids: CASSSYESLNTEAFF.

V usage is TRBV29-1 and J usage is TRBJ2-7; the D call from TCRdb, TRBD1, cannot be confirmed without DNA. There are 11 residues in the CDR3. Germline lookup yields CDR1 SQVTM and CDR2 ANQGSEA. CDR3 region: CSVGNTYEQYF.

The chain combines TRBV3-1 with TRBJ2-1. This CDR3 contains 13 residues. CDR1 and CDR2 from the germline V gene are LGHDT and YNNKEL (reference sequence). CDR3 sequence reads: CASSQGPSSEQFF.

The V call is TRBV19, the J call TRBJ1-5. The germline V gene encodes CDR1 LNHDA and CDR2 SQIVND (reference sequence). The CDR3 runs 15 residues. This CDR3 reads CASSMQANSNQPQHF.

The rearrangement links TRBV5-4 to TRBJ2-3; as DNA is missing, the TRBD1 call by TCRdb cannot be tested. The CDR3 has 15 residues. The germline V gene encodes CDR1 SGHNT and CDR2 YYREEE (reference sequence). The CDR3 sequence: CASSWYRGGTDTQYF.

V gene TRBV29-1 combines with J gene TRBJ2-3. The CDR3 sequence is 13 residues long. The V gene's germline CDR1 is SQVTM and CDR2 ANQGSEA. CDR3 protein: CSVEVLFTDTQYF.

The genes are TRBV10-3 and TRBJ1-5. From germline, CDR1 is ENHRY and CDR2 SYGVKD. The CDR3 has 12 residues. The CDR3 loop is CAISESGQPQHF.

The genes are TRBV4-2 and TRBJ2-2; TCRdb lists TRBD2, though no DNA is available to test this call. CDR1 is LGHNA, CDR2 YNFKEQ, per germline. The CDR3 sequence is 15 residues long. The CDR3 spells CASSQESGNTGELFF.

This sequence joins TRBV10-3 and TRBJ1-3. This CDR3 spans 11 amino acids. Germline values: CDR1 ENHRY, CDR2 SYGVKD. CDR3 region: CAITVGNTIYF.

This chain joins TRBV7-9 and TRBJ1-4. This CDR3 contains 16 residues. The germline V gene has CDR1 SEHNR and CDR2 FQNEAQ (reference sequence). CDR3 sequence reads: CASSLGTVATNEKLFF. Variable domain in full (rest from reference TRBV7-9 and TRBJ1-4): DTGVSQNPRHKITKRGQNVTFRCDPISEHNRLYWYRQTLGQGPEFLTYFQNEAQLEKSRLLSDRFSAERPKGSFSTLEIQRTEQGDSAMYLCASSLGTVATNEKLFFGSGTQLSVL.

This rearrangement joins TRBV29-1 to TRBJ2-2; TCRdb designates TRBD1, a call that cannot be tested without DNA. Looked up from germline, CDR1 is SQVTM and CDR2 is ANQGSEA. CDR3 length equals 15 residues. The CDR3 spells CSVEDGRGGTGELFF.

The rearrangement links TRBV5-1 to TRBJ2-3; checking the TCRdb D call of TRBD2 is not possible without DNA. This CDR3 has 15 residues. Germline V gene lookup returns CDR1 SGHRS and CDR2 YFSETQ. This chain's CDR3 is CASSVAGLSTDTQYF.

The chain recombines TRBV15 with TRBJ1-4. The germline CDR1 and CDR2 sequences are LNHNV and YYDKDF (reference sequence). CDR3 length: 14 amino acids. CDR3 sequence reads: CATRAMGEGEKLFF.

The chain carries TRBV12-3 or TRBV12-4 and TRBJ2-7; there is no DNA to check the TCRdb D call of TRBD2. The CDR3 runs to 15 residues. The CDR3 loop reads CASSLRAGGIDEQYF.